This T cell receptor beta chain was profiled in a study of blood T cell repertoires in COVID-19. Two consecutive negative NP/OP PCR tests, clearance, or resolved symptoms defined Cohort 3 recovery. The CDR3 consists of 15 residues. Germline CDR1 and CDR2: KGHDR and SFDVKD. The V end was cut by 3 bases, the J end by 2 bases, with 13 bases between. In the original processing: Estimation of nucleated cell counts was performed using reference gene primer amplification. Libraries were prepared by immunoSEQ multiplex PCR; TCRdb keeps only in-frame clonotypes and omits some of them. V and J calls and clone size are given by that table; D and trimming were obtained from the DNA. The sample lists about 180,000 clones; approximately 84% were seen once.

The sequence came from a woman between 45 and 65 years old who had recovered from COVID-19. Sequenced input: PBMCs or T cells enriched from blood (not recorded which). The chain uses TRBV24-1 and TRBJ2-7; D possibly corresponds to TRBD2 (7 bases). The CDR3 loop is CATSDARGGAYEQYF. The CDR3 DNA is TGTGCCACCAGTGATGCAAGGGGGGGTGCCTACGAGCAGTACTTC.